The T cell receptor beta chain under discussion was sequenced for a study of OX40 agonist ivuxolimab in advanced cancers. Here immunoSEQ multiplex PCR was the method, and the copy in TCRdb shows in-frame clones only, minus some. The repertoire holds approximately 77,000 clones, with more than 80% as singletons. Germline assignment: CDR1 GTSNPN and CDR2 SVGIG (reference sequence). Trimming removed 4 bases from V and 5 bases from J, with 15 bases in between. The CDR3 covers 14 residues. The chain recombines TRBV30 with TRBJ1-5, with D perhaps matching TRBD1 (5 bases). The receptor was derived from an adult with an advanced solid tumor such as melanoma, head and neck, liver or kidney cancer. The sample was CD4+ or CD8+ T cells sorted from blood, taken in a trial of the OX40 agonist ivuxolimab. CDR3 coding DNA: TGTGCCTGGACCCGGAAACTAGGGGATCAGCCCCAGCATTTT. It codes for CAWTRKLGDQPQHF.